Sequencing of this T cell receptor beta chain was carried out in a study of CXCR3-negative and CXCR3-positive naive CD8 T cells. Points from the study as a whole: Naive CXCR3-positive cells had TRB CDR3s more hydrophobic than those of CXCR3-negative naive cells. After cryopreservation, CXCR3 expression dropped partially; most assays used fresh PBMCs. In both naive subsets diversity was comparably high, whereas memory CD8+ cells showed much lower diversity.

Naive CD8+ T cells displayed a CD45RO-CCR7+CD27+CD95- phenotype. cDNA libraries for TRB were generated by 5' RACE incorporating UMI labels. TCRdb reprocessed the 5' RACE reads and stores each CDR3 protein as one record, lacking DNA. The data show 150,000 or so distinct CDR3 sequences, and the top ten clones hold approximately 0.46%. With regard to this clonotype: Its specificity is unknown.

This CDR3 has 13 residues. Per the germline V gene, CDR1 is SGHDT and CDR2 is YYEEEE. The sample taken for sequencing was naive CXCR3+ CD8+ T cells from blood. Specified subset: CD45RO-CCR7+CD27+CD95- naive CD8+ T cells expressing CXCR3 (TNR3+). This sequence was found in a human donor in good health. Some clones in this sample may be carry-over from other donors' samples. This rearrangement joins TRBV5-6 to TRBJ2-7; TCRdb designates TRBD1, a call that cannot be tested without DNA. The CDR3 here is CASTIQGAYEQYF.